The clone carrying this T cell receptor (beta chain) was observed a single time. What it binds is unknown. This sample was included in a study of graft-versus-host responses after intestinal transplantation. V was pared by 6 bases and J by 2 bases, with 18 bases between. CDR3 length: 16 amino acids. The germline V gene has CDR1 SGHNT and CDR2 YYREEE (reference sequence). The protocol was immunoSEQ multiplex PCR, while the TCRdb copy is restricted to in-frame clones and leaves out a portion. Of approximately 49,000 clones listed, roughly 90% were seen once; the top ten hold 0.62%. This chain uses TRBV5-4 with TRBJ2-1, with no clear D. This specimen consisted of unstimulated CD4+ T cells sorted from spleen or lymph node cells, obtained before transplant. The source of this sequence is a human donor who was the organ donor for an intestinal transplant. CDR3 nucleotides: TGTGCCAGCACCCCCGACCCGAGCGTAACCTACAATGAGCAGTTCTTC. Amino acid sequence: CASTPDPSVTYNEQFF.